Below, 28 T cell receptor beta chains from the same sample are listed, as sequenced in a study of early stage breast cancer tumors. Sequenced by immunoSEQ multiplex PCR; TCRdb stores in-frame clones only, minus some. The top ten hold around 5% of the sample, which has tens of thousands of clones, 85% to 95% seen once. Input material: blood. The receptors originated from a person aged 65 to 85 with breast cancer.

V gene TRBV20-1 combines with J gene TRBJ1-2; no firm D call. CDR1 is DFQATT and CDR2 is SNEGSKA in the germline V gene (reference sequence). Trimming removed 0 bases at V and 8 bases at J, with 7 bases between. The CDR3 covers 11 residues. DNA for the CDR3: TGCAGTGCTAGAGATATCCTGGGCTACACCTTC. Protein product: CSARDILGYTF.

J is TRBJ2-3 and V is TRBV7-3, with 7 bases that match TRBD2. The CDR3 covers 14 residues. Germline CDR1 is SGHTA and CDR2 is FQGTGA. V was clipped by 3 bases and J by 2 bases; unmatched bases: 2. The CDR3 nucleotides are TGTGCCAGCAGCTTCGGACTAGACACAGATACGCAGTATTTT. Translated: CASSFGLDTDTQYF.

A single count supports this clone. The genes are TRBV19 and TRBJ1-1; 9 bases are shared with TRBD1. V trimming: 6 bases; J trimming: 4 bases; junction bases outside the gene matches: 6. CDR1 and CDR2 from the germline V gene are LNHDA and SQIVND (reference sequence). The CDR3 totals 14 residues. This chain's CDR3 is CASSPDRGVTEAFF. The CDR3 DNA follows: TGTGCCAGTAGCCCGGACAGGGGTGTCACTGAAGCTTTCTTT.

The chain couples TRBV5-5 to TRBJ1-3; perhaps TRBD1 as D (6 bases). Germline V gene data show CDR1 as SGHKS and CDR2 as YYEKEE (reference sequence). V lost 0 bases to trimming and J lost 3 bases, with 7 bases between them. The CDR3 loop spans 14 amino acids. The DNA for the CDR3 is TGTGCCAGCAGCTTGGACAGGGATGGAAACACCATATATTTT. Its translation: CASSLDRDGNTIYF.

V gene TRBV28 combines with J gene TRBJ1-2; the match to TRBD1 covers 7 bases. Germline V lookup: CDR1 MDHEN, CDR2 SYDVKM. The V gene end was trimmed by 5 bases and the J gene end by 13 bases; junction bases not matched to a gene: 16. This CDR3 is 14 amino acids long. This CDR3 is CASSPGGDSRPSTF. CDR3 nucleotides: TGTGCCAGCAGTCCAGGAGGGGACAGTCGGCCCTCCACCTTC.

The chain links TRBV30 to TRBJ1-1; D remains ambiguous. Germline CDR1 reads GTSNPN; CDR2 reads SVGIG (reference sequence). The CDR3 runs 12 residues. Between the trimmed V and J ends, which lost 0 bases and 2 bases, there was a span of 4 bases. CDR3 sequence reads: CAWSVFNTEAFF. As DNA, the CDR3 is TGTGCCTGGAGTGTCTTTAACACTGAAGCTTTCTTT.

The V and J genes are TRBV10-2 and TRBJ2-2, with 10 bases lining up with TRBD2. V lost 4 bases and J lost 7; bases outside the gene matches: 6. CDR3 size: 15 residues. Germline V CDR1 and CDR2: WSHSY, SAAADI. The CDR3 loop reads CASSGSGGAGGELFF. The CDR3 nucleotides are TGCGCCAGCAGTGGCAGCGGGGGGGCCGGCGGGGAGCTGTTTTTT.

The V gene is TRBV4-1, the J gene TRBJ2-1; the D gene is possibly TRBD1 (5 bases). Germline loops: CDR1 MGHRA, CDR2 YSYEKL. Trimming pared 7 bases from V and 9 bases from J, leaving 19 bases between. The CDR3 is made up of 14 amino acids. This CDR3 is CASTSGWGQIEQFF. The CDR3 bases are TGCGCCAGCACCTCTGGATGGGGCCAAATTGAGCAGTTCTTC.

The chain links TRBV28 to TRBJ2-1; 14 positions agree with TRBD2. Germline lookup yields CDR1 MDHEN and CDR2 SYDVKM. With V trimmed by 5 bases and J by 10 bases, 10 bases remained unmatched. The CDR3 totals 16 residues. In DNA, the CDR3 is TGTGCCAGCAGTACCCAAGGGACTAGCGGGAGATGGGAGCAGTTCTTC. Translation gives CASSTQGTSGRWEQFF.

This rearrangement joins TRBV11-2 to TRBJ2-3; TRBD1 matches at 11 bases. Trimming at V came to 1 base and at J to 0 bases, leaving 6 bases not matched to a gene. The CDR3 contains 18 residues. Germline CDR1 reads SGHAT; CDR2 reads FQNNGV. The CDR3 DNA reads TGTGCCAGCAGCTTAGTGGCCGGGACAGGGGGGAGCACAGATACGCAGTATTTT. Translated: CASSLVAGTGGSTDTQYF.

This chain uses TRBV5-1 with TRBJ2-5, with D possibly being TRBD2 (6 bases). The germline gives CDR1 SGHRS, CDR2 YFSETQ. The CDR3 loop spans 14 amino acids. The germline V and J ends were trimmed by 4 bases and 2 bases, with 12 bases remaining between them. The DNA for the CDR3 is TGCGCCAGCAGCGCGGGGACGGTACAAGAGACCCAGTACTTC. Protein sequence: CASSAGTVQETQYF.

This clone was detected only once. CDR3 residues: CASSTRTELNTEAFF. The CDR3 DNA reads TGTGCCAGCAGCACCCGGACAGAGCTGAACACTGAAGCTTTCTTT. This chain links TRBV11-2 with TRBJ1-1; weak D call: TRBD1 (6 bases). Per the germline V gene, CDR1 is SGHAT and CDR2 is FQNNGV. The CDR3 covers 15 residues. Trimming stripped 5 bases from V and 0 bases from J, with 13 bases between.

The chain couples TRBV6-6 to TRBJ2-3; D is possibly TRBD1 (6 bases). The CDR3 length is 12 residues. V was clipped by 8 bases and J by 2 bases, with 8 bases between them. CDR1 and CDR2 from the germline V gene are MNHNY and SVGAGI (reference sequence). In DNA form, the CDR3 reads TGTGCCAGCGCAGGGGACACAGATACGCAGTATTTT. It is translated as CASAGDTDTQYF.

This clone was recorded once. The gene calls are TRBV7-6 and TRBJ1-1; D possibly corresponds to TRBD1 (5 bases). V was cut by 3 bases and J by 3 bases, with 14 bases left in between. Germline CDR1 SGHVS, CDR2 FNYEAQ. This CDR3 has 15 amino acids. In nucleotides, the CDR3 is TGTGCCAGCAGCTTCGACCGGGGGGGATACACTGAAGCTTTCTTT. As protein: CASSFDRGGYTEAFF.

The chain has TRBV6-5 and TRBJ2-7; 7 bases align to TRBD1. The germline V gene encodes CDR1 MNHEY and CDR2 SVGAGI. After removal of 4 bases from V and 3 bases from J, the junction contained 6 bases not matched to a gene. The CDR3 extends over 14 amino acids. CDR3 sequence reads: CASSFRTGDYEQYF. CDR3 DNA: TGTGCCAGCAGTTTCCGAACAGGGGACTACGAGCAGTACTTC.

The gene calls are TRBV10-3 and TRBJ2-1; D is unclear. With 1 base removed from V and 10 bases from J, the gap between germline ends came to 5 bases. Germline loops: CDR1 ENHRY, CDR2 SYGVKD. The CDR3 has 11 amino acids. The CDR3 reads CAISEYQEQFF. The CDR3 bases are TGTGCCATCAGTGAGTACCAGGAGCAGTTCTTC.

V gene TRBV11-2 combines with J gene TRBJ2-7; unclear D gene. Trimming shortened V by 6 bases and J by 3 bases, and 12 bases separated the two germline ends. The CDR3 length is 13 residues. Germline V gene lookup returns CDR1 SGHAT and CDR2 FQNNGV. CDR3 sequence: CASSPGLNYEQYF. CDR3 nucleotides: TGTGCCAGCAGTCCCGGGTTAAACTACGAGCAGTACTTC.

The CDR3 DNA reads as TGTGCCAGCAGTGGTTCTAGCGGGGTGACCGGGGAGCTGTTTTTT. Its translation: CASSGSSGVTGELFF. The rearrangement links TRBV6-5 to TRBJ2-2; 9 bases are a match to TRBD2. Per the germline V gene, CDR1 is MNHEY and CDR2 is SVGAGI. V lost 5 bases and J lost 5; bases outside the gene matches: 6. The CDR3 is 15 amino acids.

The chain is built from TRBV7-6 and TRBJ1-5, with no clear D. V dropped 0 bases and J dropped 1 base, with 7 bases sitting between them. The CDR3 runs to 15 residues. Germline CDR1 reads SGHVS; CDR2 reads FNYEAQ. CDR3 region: CASSLASRSNQPQHF. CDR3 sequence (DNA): TGTGCCAGCAGCTTAGCGTCCAGGAGCAATCAGCCCCAGCATTTT.

This CDR3 is CASSTLTGGTYEQYF. The CDR3 DNA follows: TGTGCCAGCAGCACCTTGACAGGGGGAACCTACGAGCAGTACTTC. The rearrangement links TRBV13 to TRBJ2-7; TRBD1 matches 9 bases. From germline, CDR1 is PRHDT and CDR2 FYEKMQ (reference sequence). CDR3 size: 15 residues. Losses at the gene ends were 5 bases for V and 2 bases for J; bases not matched to a gene: 7. Full variable domain (outside the CDR3, taken from reference TRBV13 and TRBJ2-7): AAGVIQSPRHLIKEKRETATLKCYPIPRHDTVYWYQQGPGQDPQFLISFYEKMQSDKGSIPDRFSAQQFSDYHSELNMSSLELGDSALYFCASSTLTGGTYEQYFGPGTRLTVT.

The CDR3 protein is CASSRGFHSGELFF. CDR3 DNA sequence: TGCGCCAGCAGCCGGGGTTTCCATTCCGGGGAGCTGTTTTTT. The J gene is TRBJ2-2, the V gene TRBV5-1; D is perhaps TRBD2 (5 bases). The CDR3 covers 14 residues. Per germline, CDR1 SGHRS and CDR2 YFSETQ. Trimming left V 4 bases short and J 6 bases short, with 13 bases between.

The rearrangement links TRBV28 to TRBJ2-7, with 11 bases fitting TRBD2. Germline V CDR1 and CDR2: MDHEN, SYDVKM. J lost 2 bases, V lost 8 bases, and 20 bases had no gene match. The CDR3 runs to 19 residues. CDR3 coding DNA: TGTGCCAGCTGGGGTGGAGGGGGACGCACTAGCGGGAGTCCCTACGAGCAGTACTTC. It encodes CASWGGGGRTSGSPYEQYF.

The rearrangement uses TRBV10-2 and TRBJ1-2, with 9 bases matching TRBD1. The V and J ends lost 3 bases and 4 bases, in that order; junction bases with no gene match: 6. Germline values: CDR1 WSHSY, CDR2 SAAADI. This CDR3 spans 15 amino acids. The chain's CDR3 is CASSDPGTGIYGYTF. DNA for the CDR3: TGCGCCAGCAGTGACCCCGGGACAGGGATCTATGGCTACACCTTC.

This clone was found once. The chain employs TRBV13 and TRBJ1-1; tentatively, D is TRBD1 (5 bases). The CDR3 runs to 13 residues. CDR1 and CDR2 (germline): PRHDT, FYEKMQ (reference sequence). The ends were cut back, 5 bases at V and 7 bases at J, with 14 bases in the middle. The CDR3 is CASSTRQFREAFF. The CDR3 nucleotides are TGTGCCAGCAGCACGAGACAGTTCCGTGAAGCTTTCTTT. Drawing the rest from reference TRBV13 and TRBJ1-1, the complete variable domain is AAGVIQSPRHLIKEKRETATLKCYPIPRHDTVYWYQQGPGQDPQFLISFYEKMQSDKGSIPDRFSAQQFSDYHSELNMSSLELGDSALYFCASSTRQFREAFFGQGTRLTVV.

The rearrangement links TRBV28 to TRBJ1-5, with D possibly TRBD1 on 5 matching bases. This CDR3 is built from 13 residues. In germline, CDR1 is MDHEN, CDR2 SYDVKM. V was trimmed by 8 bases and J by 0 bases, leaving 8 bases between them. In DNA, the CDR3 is TGTGCCAGCGGCAGGGATAGCAATCAGCCCCAGCATTTT. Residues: CASGRDSNQPQHF. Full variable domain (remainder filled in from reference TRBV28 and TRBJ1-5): DVKVTQSSRYLVKRTGEKVFLECVQDMDHENMFWYRQDPGLGLRLIYFSYDVKMKEKGDIPEGYSVSREKKERFSLILESASTNQTSMYLCASGRDSNQPQHFGDGTRLSIL.

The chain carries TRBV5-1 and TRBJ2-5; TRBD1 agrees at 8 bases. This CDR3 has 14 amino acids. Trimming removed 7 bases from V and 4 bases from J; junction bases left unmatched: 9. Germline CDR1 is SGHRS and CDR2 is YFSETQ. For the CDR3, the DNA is TGCGCCAGCCATAGTCAGGGGGCAGGAGAGACCCAGTACTTC. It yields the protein CASHSQGAGETQYF.

In DNA form, the CDR3 reads TGTGCCACCGGACTAGCGGGAGGAGGGGCCCCTGATACGCAGTATTTT. Translation: CATGLAGGGAPDTQYF. The genes are TRBV10-3 and TRBJ2-3; 14 bases align to TRBD2. Germline-derived CDR1 and CDR2 are ENHRY and SYGVKD. The CDR3 has 16 amino acids. The ends lost 10 bases at V and 6 bases at J; junction bases unmatched: 12.

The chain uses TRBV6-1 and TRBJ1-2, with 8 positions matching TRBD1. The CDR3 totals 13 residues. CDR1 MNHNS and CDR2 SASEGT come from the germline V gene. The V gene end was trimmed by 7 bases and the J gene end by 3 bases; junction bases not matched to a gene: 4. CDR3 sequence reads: CASTLTGDYGYTF. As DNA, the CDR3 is TGTGCCAGCACATTGACAGGGGACTATGGCTACACCTTC.